This T cell receptor (beta chain) was recorded in a study of cytomegalovirus exposure and HLA in healthy donors. In the study overall: An analysis done earlier identified more than 90 million unique TCR beta sequences from 190 million or so T cells.

Germline trimming cut 5 bases from V and 9 bases from J; bases unmatched to any gene: 9. Germline V gene lookup returns CDR1 SGHTA and CDR2 FQGNSA. CDR3 length: 14 residues. The PCR employed 60 Vbeta primers together with 13 Jbeta primers. Assay used: immunoSEQ multiplex PCR; TCRdb lists only in-frame clones, some missing. Of more than 90,000 clones in the sample, around 80% were seen once. The study, taken as a whole, reports: Follow-up analysis seemed to connect common viral pathogens with several of the most significant clusters identified.

For this clone: The antigen is undetermined.

The gene calls are TRBV7-2 and TRBJ2-3; 9 bases agree with TRBD2. Sequences were obtained from PBMCs. This clonotype originated in an older woman in good health and CMV-seronegative. CDR3 sequence: CASSPSSGEGTQYF. CDR3 in DNA: TGTGCCAGCAGCCCCTCTAGCGGGGAGGGGACGCAGTATTTT.